These 31 T cell receptor beta chains were all obtained from the same sample, sequenced in a study of monozygotic twins with inflammatory bowel disease. Each CDR3 protein gets one entry in TCRdb, which reprocessed the 5' RACE reads and gives no DNA. This sample's table has 400,000 to 500,000 distinct CDR3 sequences. Sample: blood. These receptors originate from a human donor with ulcerative colitis or Crohn's disease, or a healthy co-twin of an affected twin (not recorded which).

The gene calls are TRBV19 and TRBJ2-3; no DNA is available, so the TRBD2 call from TCRdb remains unchecked. This CDR3 region has 17 residues. Germline V gives CDR1 LNHDA, CDR2 SQIVND (reference sequence). CDR3: CASSTPMTSGGADTQYF.

This sequence joins TRBV6-1 and TRBJ2-7; TCRdb calls TRBD1, which cannot be checked without DNA. The germline V gene has CDR1 MNHNS and CDR2 SASEGT. CDR3 size: 15 residues. CDR3 loop: CASSEEGQASYEQYF.

The rearrangement joins TRBV30 to TRBJ1-1; the D call of TRBD1 rests on TCRdb alone, since no DNA is present to check it. The length of the CDR3 is 16 residues. The V gene's germline CDR1 is GTSNPN and CDR2 SVGIG (reference sequence). The CDR3 loop is CAWSAYTGVRNTEAFF.

The chain uses TRBV4-2 and TRBJ2-1; with no DNA, the TCRdb D assignment of TRBD2 cannot be verified. Germline CDR1 and CDR2: LGHNA and YNFKEQ. CDR3 size: 17 residues. CDR3 protein: CASSPETSGGHYNEQFF.

The V gene is TRBV9, the J gene TRBJ2-1; the TRBD2 assignment by TCRdb is unverifiable without DNA. CDR1 SGDLS and CDR2 YYNGEE come from the germline V gene. The CDR3 sequence is 16 residues long. The chain's CDR3 is CASSISGPSSYNEQFF.

The rearrangement uses TRBV5-6 and TRBJ2-6; the D call from TCRdb, TRBD1, cannot be confirmed without DNA. Per germline, CDR1 SGHDT and CDR2 YYEEEE. CDR3 length: 15 residues. CDR3 loop: CASSHWGLGANVLTF.

The rearrangement uses TRBV5-1 and TRBJ1-1; TCRdb's D call of TRBD1 is untestable without DNA. This CDR3 has 14 amino acids. Germline assignment: CDR1 SGHRS and CDR2 YFSETQ. This chain's CDR3 is CASRSPGSEGEAFF. Full variable domain (missing parts from reference TRBV5-1 and TRBJ1-1): KAGVTQTPRYLIKTRGQQVTLSCSPISGHRSVSWYQQTPGQGLQFLFEYFSETQRNKGNFPGRFSGRQFSNSRSEMNVSTLELGDSALYLCASRSPGSEGEAFFGQGTRLTVV.

The chain carries TRBV14 and TRBJ2-3. The CDR3 is 11 residues long. Germline V CDR1 and CDR2: SGHDN, FVKESK. The CDR3 sequence is CASSQAYTQYF.

V is TRBV5-1 and J is TRBJ2-2. The CDR3 contains 14 residues. The germline CDR1 and CDR2 sequences are SGHRS and YFSETQ. This chain's CDR3 is CASSWEGYPGELFF.

CDR3 loop: CASSLNTNEQYF. V usage is TRBV5-5 and J usage is TRBJ2-7. Looked up from germline, CDR1 is SGHKS and CDR2 is YYEKEE (reference sequence). The CDR3 runs 12 residues.

V usage is TRBV6-2 or TRBV6-3 and J usage is TRBJ2-6; without DNA, the TCRdb call of TRBD1 cannot be checked. The germline CDR1 and CDR2 sequences are MNHEY and SVGEGT. The CDR3 runs 15 residues. This CDR3 reads CASSSGQAGANVLTF.

The chain employs TRBV15 and TRBJ2-1. CDR1 LNHNV and CDR2 YYDKDF come from the germline V gene (reference sequence). This CDR3 region has 13 residues. CDR3 in amino acids: CATSRDLSSWQFF.

The chain is built from TRBV11-2 and TRBJ1-1. The germline CDR1 and CDR2 sequences are SGHAT and FQNNGV. The CDR3 runs to 15 residues. This CDR3 reads CASSLSQRGNTEAFF.

The V and J genes are TRBV20-1 and TRBJ2-7; TCRdb's assignment of TRBD1 cannot be checked, as there is no DNA. From germline, CDR1 is DFQATT and CDR2 SNEGSKA (reference sequence). The CDR3 contains 13 residues. CDR3 residues: CSGSRADSYEQYF.

The chain joins TRBV27 to TRBJ2-3. Germline V lookup: CDR1 MNHEY, CDR2 SMNVEV (reference sequence). The CDR3 totals 16 residues. CDR3 amino acids: CASSLSHGVPADTQYF.

This chain links TRBV5-4 with TRBJ2-1. CDR1 and CDR2 from the germline V gene are SGHNT and YYREEE (reference sequence). This CDR3 is 15 amino acids long. This CDR3 reads CASSPENRSYNEQFF.

The genes are TRBV6-2 or TRBV6-3 and TRBJ1-2; TCRdb indicates TRBD1, and absent DNA this call remains unverified. Germline V gene sequence: CDR1 MNHEY, CDR2 SVGEGT. The CDR3 consists of 17 residues. The CDR3 loop reads CASSYSRKGDPGYGYTF.

This sequence joins TRBV3-1 and TRBJ2-2; TCRdb's D call, TRBD1, is unchecked because there is no DNA. Germline CDR1 LGHDT, CDR2 YNNKEL (reference sequence). The CDR3 runs 14 residues. The CDR3 spells CASSQGGYVGELFF.

This chain connects TRBV4-3 to TRBJ2-2; TCRdb's D call, TRBD2, is unchecked because there is no DNA. This CDR3 comprises 16 residues. Germline loops: CDR1 LGHNA, CDR2 YSLEER. The CDR3 sequence: CASSQVLREQAGELFF.

V gene TRBV20-1 combines with J gene TRBJ2-3; with no DNA, the TCRdb D assignment of TRBD1 cannot be verified. From germline, CDR1 is DFQATT and CDR2 SNEGSKA (reference sequence). This CDR3 contains 13 residues. This chain's CDR3 is CSAFSPGGDTQYF.

The chain employs TRBV19 and TRBJ1-2. The CDR3 consists of 11 residues. Germline CDR1 is LNHDA and CDR2 is SQIVND (reference sequence). The CDR3 spells CASSITGGYTF.

The chain combines TRBV6-1 with TRBJ2-3; the D call of TRBD1 rests on TCRdb alone, since no DNA is present to check it. This CDR3 comprises 16 residues. CDR1 and CDR2 (germline): MNHNS, SASEGT. The CDR3 sequence is CASSPPRGAGQDTQYF.

The rearrangement links TRBV28 to TRBJ2-7. There are 12 residues in the CDR3. From germline, CDR1 is MDHEN and CDR2 SYDVKM. The CDR3 loop is CASSFYDYEQYF.

The chain is built from TRBV4-1 and TRBJ1-1; TCRdb gives TRBD1 as the D gene, but with no DNA this cannot be confirmed. CDR1 MGHRA and CDR2 YSYEKL come from the germline V gene. The CDR3 consists of 13 residues. Here the CDR3 reads CASLGTGNTEAFF.

The chain combines TRBV24-1 with TRBJ2-5; TCRdb indicates TRBD2, and absent DNA this call remains unverified. The CDR3 consists of 15 residues. Looked up from germline, CDR1 is KGHDR and CDR2 is SFDVKD. Here the CDR3 reads CATSDFGSGQETQYF.

This rearrangement joins TRBV4-3 to TRBJ2-3; TCRdb's D call, TRBD2, is unchecked because there is no DNA. The germline V gene encodes CDR1 LGHNA and CDR2 YSLEER. The length of the CDR3 is 18 residues. CDR3 sequence reads: CASSQDPPLAGRTDTQYF.

CDR3 sequence: CAWEPGTSSFEQFF. The rearrangement joins TRBV30 to TRBJ2-1; no DNA is available, so the TRBD2 call from TCRdb remains unchecked. The length of the CDR3 is 14 residues. The germline gives CDR1 GTSNPN, CDR2 SVGIG (reference sequence).

This chain links TRBV11-2 with TRBJ2-7. The CDR3 has 11 amino acids. Germline CDR1 SGHAT, CDR2 FQNNGV. The CDR3 is CASSYLYWQYF. Variable domain in full (rest from reference TRBV11-2 and TRBJ2-7): EAGVAQSPRYKIIEKRQSVAFWCNPISGHATLYWYQQILGQGPKLLIQFQNNGVVDDSQLPKDRFSAERLKGVDSTLKIQPAKLEDSAVYLCASSYLYWQYFGPGTRLTVT.

The chain carries TRBV4-1 and TRBJ2-7; the TCRdb D gene call, TRBD1, has no DNA to confirm it. This CDR3 has 15 amino acids. The germline gives CDR1 MGHRA, CDR2 YSYEKL. The CDR3 loop reads CASSQGAESSYEQYF.

The gene calls are TRBV28 and TRBJ2-2; lacking DNA, the TRBD1 call made by TCRdb goes unchecked. Germline CDR1 MDHEN, CDR2 SYDVKM. The CDR3 loop spans 13 amino acids. The CDR3 sequence is CASTAPRGGELFF.

The V call is TRBV3-1, the J call TRBJ2-6; there is no DNA to check the TCRdb D call of TRBD2. The CDR3 has 21 amino acids. Germline CDR1 reads LGHDT; CDR2 reads YNNKEL (reference sequence). This CDR3 reads CASSRGGGRASPRSGANVLTF.